This T cell receptor (beta chain) was found in a study of CD8 T cells in ankylosing spondylitis. Study-level findings and limits: There was a TCR beta motif, made of several highly homologous variants, that appeared characteristic of ankylosing spondylitis blood. Past research had described some motif variants in reactive arthritis synovial fluid and blood. Peripheral blood held disease-linked clones only at relatively low frequency, and these were CD8+.

Comments on this clonotype: What it recognizes is unknown.

TCRdb processed the 5' RACE reads anew with MiXCR; each CDR3 protein has one entry. This sample has about 510,000 distinct CDR3 sequences, with about 5.7% found just once. What was sequenced was blood, either unsorted or a sorted T cell fraction (not recorded which). The receptor comes from a male donor with ankylosing spondylitis.

CDR3 sequence reads: CASSLEGGHTQYF. The CDR3 DNA sequence: TGTGCCAGCAGCTTGGAAGGGGGACATACGCAGTATTTT. The chain recombines TRBV7-9 with TRBJ2-3; a possible D gene is TRBD1 (6 bases). The CDR3 spans 13 residues. V shed 3 bases and J shed 7 bases, with 11 bases lying between them. CDR1 SEHNR and CDR2 FQNEAQ come from the germline V gene (reference sequence).